Listed below are T cell receptor beta chains from one sample, sequenced in a study of Tregs in tolerant kidney transplant recipients. TCRdb's copy holds only in-frame clones and misses some; the assay was immunoSEQ multiplex PCR. This table holds around 61,000 clones, around 80% found once. The sample taken for sequencing was CD4+ T cells from blood. Receptor source: a human donor in good health. Each CDR3 is given with its conserved first and last residue. The D gene is left open where the match is weak. Clone size is shown for a subset of rows, as once, few, many or a class of expanded clone.

d_gene	abundance	v_gene	j_gene	CDR3aa	CDR3nt
NA	NA	TRBV19	TRBJ1-5	CASSIGDEQPQHF	TGTGCCAGTAGTATAGGGGACGAGCAGCCCCAGCATTTT
NA	NA	TRBV5-1	TRBJ2-3	CASSLGGARRNADTQYF	TGCGCCAGCAGCTTGGGGGGGGCGCGGAGGAATGCAGATACGCAGTATTTT
TRBD2	NA	TRBV30	TRBJ2-3	CAWRPGGPADTQYF	TGTGCCTGGAGGCCGGGGGGGCCGGCAGATACGCAGTATTTT
NA	many	TRBV7-9	TRBJ1-1	CASSAEIRNTEAFF	TGTGCCAGCAGCGCCGAAATCAGGAACACTGAAGCTTTCTTT
NA	once	TRBV9	TRBJ2-7	CASSVASDSLYEQYF	TGTGCCAGCAGCGTAGCTTCGGACTCCCTCTACGAGCAGTACTTC
TRBD2	NA	TRBV5-4	TRBJ2-3	CASSPGGTLPVTQYF	TGTGCCAGCAGCCCGGGGGGTACTCTGCCGGTCACGCAGTATTTT
NA	NA	TRBV4-2	TRBJ1-3	CASSQDITVSGNTIYF	TGTGCCAGCAGCCAAGATATTACCGTGTCTGGAAACACCATATATTTT
TRBD2	NA	TRBV13	TRBJ2-2	CASSQGLASGELFF	TGTGCCAGCAGCCAAGGACTAGCATCCGGGGAGCTGTTTTTT
NA	NA	TRBV4-1	TRBJ2-5	CASSQESAGETQYF	TGCGCCAGCAGCCAGGAATCTGCGGGAGAGACCCAGTACTTC
TRBD1	NA	TRBV11-2	TRBJ1-2	CASSPVIGGAGYGYTF	TGTGCCAGCAGCCCCGTGATAGGGGGCGCGGGCTATGGCTACACCTTC
NA	NA	TRBV6-5	TRBJ2-7	CASTPSLDGNYEQYF	TGTGCCAGCACCCCATCCCTCGACGGTAACTACGAGCAGTACTTC
NA	NA	TRBV15	TRBJ2-7	CATSIELGHEQYF	TGTGCCACCAGCATAGAACTGGGCCACGAGCAGTACTTC
NA	NA	TRBV29-1	TRBJ2-5	CSAATAQETQYF	TGCAGCGCCGCGACAGCCCAAGAGACCCAGTACTTC
NA	few	TRBV11-2	TRBJ2-1	CASSVRAEQFF	TGTGCCAGCAGCGTAAGGGCTGAGCAGTTCTTC
NA	NA	TRBV6-6	TRBJ2-7	CASSSNRGAQRYF	TGTGCCAGCAGTTCGAACCGGGGGGCCCAAAGGTACTTC
NA	NA	TRBV2	TRBJ1-3	CASSHRATGNTIYF	TGTGCCAGCAGTCACCGGGCCACTGGAAACACCATATATTTT
NA	NA	TRBV7-3	TRBJ2-6	CASSLMFRSSGANVLTF	TGTGCCAGCAGCTTAATGTTCCGTTCCTCTGGGGCCAACGTCCTGACTTTC
NA	NA	TRBV21-1	TRBJ1-5	CASSKSQERPQHF	TGTGCCAGCAGCAAGTCTCAGGAACGGCCCCAGCATTTT
TRBD2	NA	TRBV7-2	TRBJ2-1	CASSLAWTSGNGDEQFF	TGTGCCAGCAGCTTAGCGTGGACTAGCGGGAATGGGGATGAGCAGTTCTTC
TRBD1	NA	TRBV6-5	TRBJ1-2	CATKTGGNGYTF	TGTGCCACAAAAACAGGGGGCAATGGCTACACCTTC
NA	NA	TRBV18	TRBJ2-2	CASSPTRSNTGELFF	TGTGCCAGCTCACCAACGCGATCGAACACCGGGGAGCTGTTTTTT
TRBD1	once	TRBV27	TRBJ1-2	CASSPWGQENYGYTF	TGTGCCAGCAGTCCCTGGGGACAGGAAAACTATGGCTACACCTTC
NA	NA	TRBV19	TRBJ2-1	CASSAEGFRGEQFF	TGTGCCAGTAGTGCCGAGGGTTTTAGGGGTGAGCAGTTCTTC
TRBD1	few	TRBV19	TRBJ1-1	CASSHIRRDRGTANTEAFF	TGTGCCAGTAGTCACATTCGCCGGGACAGGGGGACGGCGAACACTGAAGCTTTCTTT
TRBD1	NA	TRBV6-1	TRBJ1-5	CASSDTGGGQPQHF	TGTGCCAGCAGTGATACAGGGGGCGGACAGCCCCAGCATTTT
NA	NA	TRBV5-8	TRBJ1-5	CASSLRGGIGLQPQHF	TGTGCCAGCAGCTTGCGGGGGGGCATCGGGTTACAGCCCCAGCATTTT